Below, 28 T cell receptor beta chains from the same sample are listed, as sequenced in a study of blood T cell repertoires in COVID-19. Sequenced by immunoSEQ multiplex PCR; TCRdb stores in-frame clones only, minus some. The table lists about 76,000 clones, 80% to 90% of them singletons, with about a sixth in the top ten. The sample taken for sequencing was peripheral blood. The receptor set was obtained from an older woman with acute or convalescent COVID-19.

The chain combines TRBV7-9 with TRBJ2-5; TRBD1 aligns across 9 bases. This CDR3 spans 16 amino acids. The ends lost 4 bases at V and 2 bases at J; junction bases unmatched: 8. Germline V gene sequence: CDR1 SEHNR, CDR2 FQNEAQ (reference sequence). The CDR3 DNA is TGTGCCAGCAGCTACCACAGGGGGCCCTCACAAGAGACCCAGTACTTC. It is translated as CASSYHRGPSQETQYF.

This rearrangement joins TRBV24-1 to TRBJ1-1; 9 bases fit TRBD1. Trimming at V came to 6 bases and at J to 1 base, leaving 5 bases not matched to a gene. Germline assignment: CDR1 KGHDR and CDR2 SFDVKD. This CDR3 is built from 15 residues. The CDR3 loop reads CATSTTTGGNTEAFF. Here the CDR3 DNA reads TGTGCCACCAGTACAACGACAGGGGGGAACACTGAAGCTTTCTTT.

The rearrangement links TRBV15 to TRBJ2-7; 11 bases line up with TRBD2. The CDR3 has 15 amino acids. Losses at the gene ends were 0 bases for V and 4 bases for J; bases not matched to a gene: 2. Germline lookup yields CDR1 LNHNV and CDR2 YYDKDF (reference sequence). CDR3 bases: TGTGCCACCAGCAGAGAAACTAGCGGGAGATACGAGCAGTACTTC. It codes for CATSRETSGRYEQYF. The complete variable domain, with remaining parts taken from reference TRBV15 and TRBJ2-7, reads DAMVIQNPRYQVTQFGKPVTLSCSQTLNHNVMYWYQQKSSQAPKLLFHYYDKDFNNEADTPDNFQSRRPNTSFCFLDIRSPGLGDTAMYLCATSRETSGRYEQYFGPGTRLTVT.

V gene TRBV6-5 combines with J gene TRBJ2-5; 8 nucleotides match TRBD1. V shed 0 bases, J shed 4 bases, and the junction held 7 bases outside the gene matches. This CDR3 spans 16 amino acids. Germline V gene lookup returns CDR1 MNHEY and CDR2 SVGAGI. CDR3 coding DNA: TGTGCCAGCAGTTACTCCTGGACAGGGATGGCAGAGACCCAGTACTTC. Its translation is CASSYSWTGMAETQYF.

The chain is built from TRBV7-9 and TRBJ2-1; D is possibly TRBD1 (5 bases). CDR3 length equals 17 residues. Germline V CDR1 and CDR2: SEHNR, FQNEAQ (reference sequence). The V end lost 4 bases, the J end lost 7 bases, and 23 bases lay between the germline ends. CDR3 region: CASSSRRSQGLRNEQFF. The DNA for the CDR3 is TGTGCCAGCAGCTCCCGAAGGTCTCAGGGCCTCAGAAATGAGCAGTTCTTC.

The chain joins TRBV19 to TRBJ2-2, with D possibly TRBD1 on 6 matching bases. Trimming pared 6 bases from V and 0 bases from J, leaving 14 bases between. Germline loops: CDR1 LNHDA, CDR2 SQIVND (reference sequence). This CDR3 is 16 amino acids long. As DNA, the CDR3 is TGTGCCAGTAGCCAACAGGGTCTCGCGAACACCGGGGAGCTGTTTTTT. Its protein is CASSQQGLANTGELFF.

In its sample, this clone was seen once. The V call is TRBV6-1, the J call TRBJ1-6; 8 nucleotides line up with TRBD1. The trim removed 1 base at V and 4 bases at J, leaving 15 bases unmatched. This CDR3 contains 20 residues. Germline CDR1 MNHNS, CDR2 SASEGT. CDR3 loop: CASSEGIGRGLTFYNSPLHF. The CDR3 DNA reads TGTGCCAGCAGTGAAGGTATCGGCAGGGGGCTAACTTTTTATAATTCACCCCTCCACTTT.

The chain links TRBV5-1 to TRBJ2-5, with TRBD1 matching over 12 bases. Trimming at V came to 1 base and at J to 4 bases, leaving 5 bases not matched to a gene. The germline gives CDR1 SGHRS, CDR2 YFSETQ. CDR3 length: 16 amino acids. The CDR3 DNA reads TGCGCCAGCAGCTTGACCGGGACAGGGGGCGGAGAGACCCAGTACTTC. Protein sequence: CASSLTGTGGGETQYF.

This clone was counted at least ten times. The rearrangement joins TRBV23-1 to TRBJ2-7; 8 nucleotides match TRBD1. TRBV23-1 is designated an ORF whose function remains uncertain. V dropped 4 bases and J dropped 1; count of bases not matched to a gene: 12. The CDR3 covers 17 residues. CDR3 in DNA: TGCGCCAGCAGTCCCCCAGCCCGGGACAGGAGTTCCTACGAGCAGTACTTC. This gives the protein CASSPPARDRSSYEQYF.

This chain uses TRBV5-1 with TRBJ2-1; TRBD1 matches 8 bases. The CDR3 is made up of 16 amino acids. From germline, CDR1 is SGHRS and CDR2 YFSETQ. After removal of 2 bases from V and 6 bases from J, the junction contained 10 bases not matched to a gene. Here the CDR3 DNA reads TGCGCCAGCAGCTTAATCGGGACAGGTCCTTTCAATGAGCAGTTCTTC. As protein: CASSLIGTGPFNEQFF. Together with reference TRBV5-1 and TRBJ2-1, the CDR3 gives the full variable domain: KAGVTQTPRYLIKTRGQQVTLSCSPISGHRSVSWYQQTPGQGLQFLFEYFSETQRNKGNFPGRFSGRQFSNSRSEMNVSTLELGDSALYLCASSLIGTGPFNEQFFGPGTRLTVL.

The chain joins TRBV6-6 to TRBJ2-7, with D perhaps matching TRBD2 (7 bases). Trimming took 10 bases from V and 0 from J, leaving 13 bases between them. CDR1 is MNHNY and CDR2 is SVGAGI in the germline V gene (reference sequence). This CDR3 comprises 13 residues. For the CDR3, the DNA is TGTGCCACCTTCGGGGGGCCCTCCTACGAGCAGTACGTC. It translates to CATFGGPSYEQYV.

The J gene is TRBJ1-5, the V gene TRBV15; D not certain. The V end was cut by 0 bases, the J end by 3 bases, with 9 bases between. There are 15 residues in the CDR3. Germline CDR1 reads LNHNV; CDR2 reads YYDKDF (reference sequence). The CDR3 spells CATSRDRFPNQPQHF. CDR3 bases: TGTGCCACCAGCAGAGATCGGTTCCCCAATCAGCCCCAGCATTTT.

The gene calls are TRBV20-1 and TRBJ2-1; weak D call: TRBD2 (5 bases). This CDR3 is built from 15 residues. Per germline, CDR1 DFQATT and CDR2 SNEGSKA (reference sequence). Trimming removed 3 bases from V and 0 bases from J, with 12 bases in between. CDR3 nucleotide sequence: TGCAGTGCTAGTATGGGCGGGTTCTCCTACAATGAGCAGTTCTTC. This sequence encodes CSASMGGFSYNEQFF.

This clone was seen just once. The CDR3: CASSPPGGNTGELFF. The CDR3 DNA sequence: TGTGCCAGCTCACCACCAGGGGGTAACACCGGGGAGCTGTTTTTT. This chain connects TRBV18 to TRBJ2-2; possible D gene TRBD1, 6 bases. CDR3 length equals 15 residues. V lost 0 bases and J lost 2, with 7 bases in between. Germline V lookup: CDR1 KGHSH, CDR2 LQKENI.

This sequence joins TRBV7-2 and TRBJ1-2, with D possibly being TRBD1 (5 bases). Germline CDR1 reads SGHTA; CDR2 reads FQGNSA. V lost 1 base to trimming and J lost 1 base, with 13 bases between them. There are 16 residues in the CDR3. Here the CDR3 DNA reads TGTGCCAGCAGCTTAGGGGGGTTCGGGGGTAACTATGGCTACACCTTC. It yields the protein CASSLGGFGGNYGYTF.

CDR3 loop: CASSLGRTSGGGTQETQYF. The CDR3 DNA follows: TGTGCCAGCAGCTTAGGACGGACTAGCGGGGGCGGGACCCAAGAGACCCAGTACTTC. V is TRBV7-8 and J is TRBJ2-5; the match to TRBD2 covers 13 bases. The CDR3 extends over 19 amino acids. Germline V lookup: CDR1 SGHVS, CDR2 FQNEAQ. V gave up 1 base and J gave up 1 base; unmatched junction bases: 9.

The chain links TRBV7-9 to TRBJ1-2; D perhaps matches TRBD1 (6 bases). CDR3 length: 16 amino acids. The V end lost 1 base, the J end lost 4 bases, and 16 bases lay between the germline ends. Germline CDR1 reads SEHNR; CDR2 reads FQNEAQ (reference sequence). The CDR3 coding sequence is TGTGCCAGCAGCTTAGGGGCGGACAGTTCACTCTATGGCTACACCTTC. Translated: CASSLGADSSLYGYTF.

V is TRBV6-5 and J is TRBJ1-2; 10 bases agree with TRBD1. V trimming: 8 bases; J trimming: 6 bases; junction bases outside the gene matches: 6. The germline V gene has CDR1 MNHEY and CDR2 SVGAGI. This CDR3 contains 13 residues. CDR3 in amino acids: CASFRGQGNGYTF. CDR3 bases: TGTGCCAGCTTCAGGGGACAGGGGAATGGCTACACCTTC.

This chain links TRBV11-2 with TRBJ2-4, with 9 bases aligning to TRBD1. This CDR3 has 16 residues. J gave up 1 base and V 5 bases, and 6 bases lay outside the gene matches. Germline CDR1 SGHAT, CDR2 FQNNGV. The CDR3 protein is CASSLLGQGAKNIQYF. The CDR3 DNA follows: TGTGCCAGCAGCCTTTTAGGACAGGGGGCCAAAAACATTCAGTACTTC.

The gene calls are TRBV5-5 and TRBJ1-1; possible D gene TRBD1, 5 bases. CDR3 length: 17 residues. V was clipped by 6 bases and J by 0 bases, with 21 bases between them. The germline CDR1 and CDR2 sequences are SGHKS and YYEKEE (reference sequence). In nucleotides, the CDR3 is TGTGCCAGCAACAAAGGGGAGGGTTGGTCTTTGAACACTGAAGCTTTCTTT. Its protein is CASNKGEGWSLNTEAFF.

V gene TRBV4-1 combines with J gene TRBJ1-4, with unresolved D. This CDR3 has 16 amino acids. V was cut by 0 bases and J by 7 bases, with 15 bases left in between. Germline CDR1 reads MGHRA; CDR2 reads YSYEKL. The CDR3 loop is CASSQEGSLVGEKLFF. The CDR3 nucleotides read TGCGCCAGCAGCCAAGAAGGGAGCCTGGTGGGTGAAAAACTGTTTTTT.

V usage is TRBV5-1 and J usage is TRBJ2-5, with a possible D match to TRBD2 (6 bases). V dropped 4 bases and J dropped 5 bases, with 12 bases sitting between them. CDR1 is SGHRS and CDR2 is YFSETQ in the germline V gene. The CDR3 covers 13 residues. CDR3 coding DNA: TGCGCCAGCAGCGATCTAGGAGGGGAGACCCAGTACTTC. It encodes CASSDLGGETQYF.

This chain joins TRBV12-3 or TRBV12-4 and TRBJ1-2; unclear D gene. The V gene lost 1 base and the J gene lost 5 bases, with 8 bases spanning the gap. The CDR3 is 13 amino acids. In DNA, the CDR3 is TGTGCCAGCAGTTTAGACAGCCTTTATGGCTACACCTTC. Translation gives CASSLDSLYGYTF.

V gene TRBV30 combines with J gene TRBJ2-7, with 10 bases fitting TRBD1. Losses at the gene ends were 7 bases for V and 2 bases for J; bases not matched to a gene: 2. This CDR3 has 12 amino acids. The germline gives CDR1 GTSNPN, CDR2 SVGIG (reference sequence). The CDR3 reads CASGTGAYEQYF. The CDR3 nucleotides read TGTGCCTCTGGGACAGGGGCCTACGAGCAGTACTTC.

The rearrangement uses TRBV6-5 and TRBJ2-5; the D is unclear. Trimming removed 2 bases at V and 2 bases at J, with 12 bases between. The length of the CDR3 is 15 residues. Germline CDR1 reads MNHEY; CDR2 reads SVGAGI. DNA of the CDR3: TGTGCCAGCAGTTACACCGCAGGCTATCAAGAGACCCAGTACTTC. Translation gives CASSYTAGYQETQYF.

This chain joins TRBV30 and TRBJ1-2; D gene uncertain. Trimming took 8 bases from V and 3 from J, leaving 16 bases between them. The germline V gene encodes CDR1 GTSNPN and CDR2 SVGIG (reference sequence). This CDR3 spans 13 amino acids. This CDR3 reads CARLGVGDYGYTF. CDR3 nucleotides: TGTGCCCGACTCGGGGTGGGAGACTATGGCTACACCTTC.

This clone showed up just once. The gene calls are TRBV14 and TRBJ1-1; no clear D gene. The ends were cut back, 4 bases at V and 11 bases at J, with 14 bases in the middle. From germline, CDR1 is SGHDN and CDR2 FVKESK. The CDR3 length is 12 residues. The CDR3 bases are TGTGCCAGCAGCCTTCATTTATCGGGGGCTTTCTTT. It codes for CASSLHLSGAFF.

J is TRBJ2-1 and V is TRBV7-7; 9 positions match TRBD2. The V and J ends lost 2 bases and 9 bases, in that order; junction bases with no gene match: 17. Germline V gene lookup returns CDR1 SSHAT and CDR2 FNYEAQ (reference sequence). This CDR3 spans 18 amino acids. CDR3 loop: CASSLLPGLAPTEGEQFF. The CDR3 coding sequence is TGTGCCAGCAGCTTACTCCCGGGACTAGCTCCTACCGAGGGTGAGCAGTTCTTC.